These 20 T cell receptor beta chains share one sample of origin, sequenced in a study of stem cell transplantation in POMP-related autoinflammatory disease. The method was immunoSEQ multiplex PCR; TCRdb's version includes in-frame clones alone and lacks a portion of them. The sample consists of around 9,000 clones, 88% of them appearing once. The material was CD8+ T cells from PBMCs, obtained after stem cell transplantation. These receptors were obtained from a human patient with POMP-related autoinflammation and immune dysregulation (PRAID). The graft donor may be the source of some T cells.

The chain employs TRBV27 and TRBJ2-7; 11 bases match TRBD2. The junction had 4 bases not matched to a gene; V was cut back by 4 bases and J by 2 bases. This CDR3 has 15 residues. Germline assignment: CDR1 MNHEY and CDR2 SMNVEV (reference sequence). CDR3: CASSSGTSGTYEQYF. As DNA, the CDR3 is TGTGCCAGCAGTTCCGGGACTAGCGGTACCTACGAGCAGTACTTC.

This clone has a single count. CDR3 DNA: TGTGCCACCAGCAGAGAGCATAGCGGGAGCTACAATGAGCAGTTCTTC. Protein product: CATSREHSGSYNEQFF. The gene calls are TRBV15 and TRBJ2-1; 9 positions agree with TRBD2. Germline V gene data show CDR1 as LNHNV and CDR2 as YYDKDF (reference sequence). Losses at the gene ends were 0 bases for V and 3 bases for J; bases not matched to a gene: 3. The CDR3 spans 16 residues.

The rearrangement uses TRBV7-9 and TRBJ2-1, with D unclear. Germline loops: CDR1 SEHNR, CDR2 FQNEAQ (reference sequence). This CDR3 contains 15 residues. V lost 3 bases and J lost 2, with 11 bases in between. DNA of the CDR3: TGTGCCAGCAGCTTTGCCAATCCCCCCTACAATGAGCAGTTCTTC. This codes for CASSFANPPYNEQFF.

The J gene is TRBJ2-1, the V gene TRBV27; 11 nucleotides match TRBD2. CDR1 and CDR2 from the germline V gene are MNHEY and SMNVEV (reference sequence). This CDR3 has 16 residues. Unmatched junction bases numbered 6, after V lost 5 bases and J lost 3 bases. This chain's CDR3 is CASSPLTSGGYNEQFF. The CDR3 nucleotides are TGTGCCAGCAGTCCACTAACTAGCGGGGGCTACAATGAGCAGTTCTTC.

CDR3 nucleotides: TGTGCCAGCAGTTTTCAATACCCGGGACTAGCCCCTACCGGGGAGCTGTTTTTT. Its translation is CASSFQYPGLAPTGELFF. V gene TRBV28 combines with J gene TRBJ2-2, with 9 bases identical to TRBD2. This CDR3 is 18 amino acids long. Germline-derived CDR1 and CDR2 are MDHEN and SYDVKM. V gave up 3 bases and J gave up 5 bases; unmatched junction bases: 13.

J is TRBJ2-5 and V is TRBV29-1, with a weak D call TRBD1 (5 bases). Trimming shortened V by 1 base and J by 3 bases, and 12 bases separated the two germline ends. Germline loops: CDR1 SQVTM, CDR2 ANQGSEA. There are 14 residues in the CDR3. CDR3 DNA sequence: TGCAGCGTTGAAGTCAGAACAGGCGAAGAGACCCAGTACTTC. It specifies CSVEVRTGEETQYF.

The chain joins TRBV29-1 to TRBJ1-2; D is unclear. This CDR3 contains 15 residues. Trimming cost V 0 bases and J 4 bases, with 15 bases left between them. The germline gives CDR1 SQVTM, CDR2 ANQGSEA. The CDR3 coding sequence is TGCAGCGTTGAAGACCCCGCGGGAGAAGGCTATGGCTACACCTTC. Residues: CSVEDPAGEGYGYTF.

The J gene is TRBJ1-1, the V gene TRBV6-5; TRBD1 agrees at 8 bases. This CDR3 has 14 amino acids. Per germline, CDR1 MNHEY and CDR2 SVGAGI. V lost 6 bases to trimming and J lost 7 bases; unmatched junction nucleotides: 10. The CDR3 sequence is CASRPGQDQVEAFF. CDR3 sequence (DNA): TGTGCCAGCAGACCGGGACAGGACCAGGTTGAAGCTTTCTTT.

The rearrangement joins TRBV24-1 to TRBJ2-7; no clear D. The CDR3 spans 14 residues. V was trimmed by 0 bases and J by 3 bases, leaving 8 bases between them. The germline gives CDR1 KGHDR, CDR2 SFDVKD. The CDR3 is CATSDLVWVYEQYV. DNA of the CDR3: TGTGCCACCAGTGATTTGGTGTGGGTCTACGAGCAGTACGTC.

The V call is TRBV9, the J call TRBJ2-7; D remains ambiguous. Germline V gene data show CDR1 as SGDLS and CDR2 as YYNGEE. CDR3 size: 13 residues. Trimming left V 4 bases short and J 2 bases short, with 10 bases between. The CDR3 sequence is CASSPPSTYEQYF. The CDR3 DNA is TGTGCCAGCAGCCCCCCTAGTACCTACGAGCAGTACTTC.

The gene calls are TRBV2 and TRBJ2-1; perhaps TRBD2 as D (6 bases). This CDR3 contains 12 residues. CDR1 and CDR2 (germline): SNHLY, FYNNEI. V gave up 11 bases and J gave up 6 bases, with 14 bases separating them. CDR3 residues: CAWGERGNEQFF. The CDR3 region has the DNA TGTGCCTGGGGGGAACGCGGCAATGAGCAGTTCTTC.

The chain has TRBV7-9 and TRBJ2-7; 7 bases are shared with TRBD1. Germline V CDR1 and CDR2: SEHNR, FQNEAQ (reference sequence). This CDR3 has 18 amino acids. V was pared by 4 bases and J by 2 bases, with 17 bases of the junction left unmatched. The CDR3 DNA reads as TGTGCCAGCAGCTCCCTCGGAAGGAAGGGGACAGATCCCTACGAGCAGTACTTC. Translation gives CASSSLGRKGTDPYEQYF.

V is TRBV29-1 and J is TRBJ1-1; tentative D call: TRBD1 (6 bases). V lost 2 bases and J 4 bases, leaving 23 bases between the germline ends. Per the germline V gene, CDR1 is SQVTM and CDR2 is ANQGSEA. The CDR3 has 17 residues. CDR3 sequence: CSVERKEAGDEGTEAFF. The CDR3 nucleotides are TGCAGCGTTGAAAGGAAGGAGGCAGGGGATGAGGGCACTGAAGCTTTCTTT.

This clone has only one observation. J is TRBJ2-1 and V is TRBV19, with D possibly TRBD1 on 5 matching bases. From germline, CDR1 is LNHDA and CDR2 SQIVND (reference sequence). Trimming cost V 5 bases and J 4 bases, with 12 bases left between them. This CDR3 spans 14 amino acids. The CDR3 sequence is CASSVGVLYNEQFF. The CDR3 DNA reads as TGTGCCAGTAGTGTAGGGGTTCTTTACAATGAGCAGTTCTTC.

J is TRBJ2-5 and V is TRBV29-1; D is possibly TRBD2 (5 bases). V gave up 8 bases and J gave up 0 bases, with 7 bases separating them. The V gene's germline CDR1 is SQVTM and CDR2 ANQGSEA. This CDR3 comprises 11 residues. In DNA form, the CDR3 reads TGCAGCCCACTAGACCAAGAGACCCAGTACTTC. This translates into CSPLDQETQYF.

The V gene is TRBV7-3, the J gene TRBJ2-2, with 9 bases identical to TRBD2. V was pared by 1 base and J by 3 bases, with 3 bases of the junction left unmatched. Germline CDR1 and CDR2: SGHTA and FQGTGA. The CDR3 spans 16 residues. Here the CDR3 DNA reads TGTGCCAGCAGCTTAAAGGCGGGAGGGTACACCGGGGAGCTGTTTTTT. Translation: CASSLKAGGYTGELFF.

This clone has just a few counts. J is TRBJ2-7 and V is TRBV4-1; a weak D match, TRBD1 (5 bases). The CDR3 extends over 15 amino acids. V was shortened by 4 bases and J by 1 base, with 14 bases between the two germline ends. Per the germline V gene, CDR1 is MGHRA and CDR2 is YSYEKL. CDR3 residues: CASSRTWVGSYEQYF. The CDR3 DNA follows: TGCGCCAGCAGCCGGACATGGGTTGGGTCCTACGAGCAGTACTTC.

This chain links TRBV12-3 or TRBV12-4 with TRBJ2-1, with D maybe TRBD1 (6 bases). Trimming cost V 5 bases and J 6 bases, with 11 bases left between them. The CDR3 length is 13 residues. The CDR3: CASSPDRVNEQFF. The CDR3, as DNA: TGTGCCAGCAGTCCGGACAGAGTCAATGAGCAGTTCTTC.

This clone was counted between two and nine times. This chain joins TRBV19 and TRBJ2-1; 7 bases are shared with TRBD1. Trimming cost V 10 bases and J 1 base; bases outside gene matches: 7. The CDR3 is made up of 14 amino acids. In germline, CDR1 is LNHDA, CDR2 SQIVND (reference sequence). This chain's CDR3 is CATGSGQSYNEQFF. Written as DNA, the CDR3 is TGTGCCACCGGATCGGGACAGTCCTACAATGAGCAGTTCTTC.

J is TRBJ1-1 and V is TRBV7-6, with D perhaps TRBD1 (5 bases). Trimming left V 5 bases short and J 2 bases short, with 15 bases between. In germline, CDR1 is SGHVS, CDR2 FNYEAQ. The CDR3 has 15 amino acids. CDR3 sequence (DNA): TGTGCCAGCAGCACCCCCGACAGCCCCAACACTGAAGCTTTCTTT. Translation gives CASSTPDSPNTEAFF.